The entry below gives a single TCR beta chain sequence along with its context. The antigen is unknown. The data derive from a study of cytomegalovirus exposure and HLA in healthy donors. About the research overall: Prior work identified around 110 million unique TCR beta sequences in 150 million to 200 million T cells. Study-level results: The sole available immune exposure information was CMV serostatus.

This CDR3 comprises 14 residues. The junction had 2 bases not matched to a gene; V was cut back by 6 bases and J by 2 bases. In germline, CDR1 is MNHEY, CDR2 SVGAGI. PCR amplification relied on 60 Vbeta primers (plus 13 Jbeta primers). Profiling relied on immunoSEQ multiplex PCR, and the TCRdb table lists in-frame clones only, not all of them. The sample holds 12,000 to 15,000 clones, under 70% seen once. The receptor was derived from a woman between 45 and 65 years old in good health and CMV-seropositive. This sequence joins TRBV6-5 and TRBJ2-5, with 11 bases lining up with TRBD2. The sample comprised PBMCs. The CDR3 is CASSRLAGQETQYF. Here the CDR3 DNA reads TGTGCCAGCAGCCGACTAGCGGGACAAGAGACCCAGTACTTC.